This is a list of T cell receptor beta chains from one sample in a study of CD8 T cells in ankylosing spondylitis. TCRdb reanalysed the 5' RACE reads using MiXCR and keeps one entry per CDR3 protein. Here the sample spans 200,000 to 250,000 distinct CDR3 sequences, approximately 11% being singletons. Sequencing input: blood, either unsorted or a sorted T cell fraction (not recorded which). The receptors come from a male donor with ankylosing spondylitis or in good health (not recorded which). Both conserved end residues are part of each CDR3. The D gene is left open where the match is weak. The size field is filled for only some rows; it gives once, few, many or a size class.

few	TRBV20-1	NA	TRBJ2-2	CSAFTGSTGELFF	TGCAGTGCGTTCACGGGTAGCACCGGGGAGCTGTTTTTT
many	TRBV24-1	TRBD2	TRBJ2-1	CATSDPGTSGRSRNEQFF	TGTGCCACCAGTGATCCCGGGACTAGCGGGAGAAGTAGGAATGAGCAGTTCTTC
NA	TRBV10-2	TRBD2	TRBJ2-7	CVSSDILAGIVYEQYF	TGCGTCAGCAGTGATATCCTAGCGGGAATTGTCTACGAGCAGTACTTC
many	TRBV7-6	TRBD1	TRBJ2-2	CASSLAQGLGWLFF	TGTGCCAGCAGCTTAGCACAGGGGCTTGGTTGGCTGTTTTTT
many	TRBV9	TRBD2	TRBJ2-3	CASSLRLAGGPLSSDTQYF	TGTGCCAGCAGCTTACGACTAGCGGGGGGGCCACTGAGTTCGGATACGCAGTATTTT
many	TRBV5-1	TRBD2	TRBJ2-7	CASTGGTSGYSYEQYF	TGCGCCAGCACCGGAGGGACTAGCGGCTACTCCTACGAGCAGTACTTC
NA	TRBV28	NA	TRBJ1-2	CASSEVGQRNYGYTF	TGTGCCAGCAGTGAGGTAGGGCAGCGAAACTATGGCTACACCTTC
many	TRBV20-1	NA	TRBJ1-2	CSAPRQEDGYTF	TGCAGTGCACCCAGACAGGAGGATGGCTACACCTTC
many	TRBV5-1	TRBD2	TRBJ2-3	CASSSLGLAGGRADTQYF	TGCGCCAGCAGCTCCCTTGGACTAGCGGGAGGGCGTGCAGATACGCAGTATTTT
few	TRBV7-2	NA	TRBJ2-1	CASNSRRGETYNEQFF	TGTGCCAGTAATAGCCGCCGAGGAGAGACCTACAATGAGCAGTTCTTC
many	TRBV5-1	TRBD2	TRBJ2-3	CASSRGTSGDTDTQYF	TGCGCCAGCAGCCGAGGTACTAGCGGGGACACAGATACGCAGTATTTT
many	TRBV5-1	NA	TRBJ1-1	CASSPGDMNTEAFF	TGCGCCAGCAGCCCAGGGGATATGAACACTGAAGCTTTCTTT
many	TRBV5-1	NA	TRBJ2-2	CASSLYGDTGELFF	TGCGCCAGCAGCTTGTATGGGGATACCGGGGAGCTGTTTTTT
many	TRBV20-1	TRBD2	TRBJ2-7	CSAREDGLAGVYEQYF	TGCAGTGCTAGAGAAGACGGACTAGCGGGGGTCTACGAGCAGTACTTC
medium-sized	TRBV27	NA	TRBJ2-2	CASSLMGTGELFF	TGTGCCAGCAGTTTGATGGGGACCGGGGAGCTGTTTTTT
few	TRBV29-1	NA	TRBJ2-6	CSVCLSGANVLTF	TGCAGCGTATGTCTTTCTGGGGCCAACGTCCTGACTTTC
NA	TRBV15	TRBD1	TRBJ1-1	CATSRGTGVVTEAFF	TGTGCCACCAGCAGAGGAACAGGGGTAGTCACTGAAGCTTTCTTT
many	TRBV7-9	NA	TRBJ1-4	CASSLDGTTNEKLFF	TGTGCCAGCAGCTTGGACGGAACAACTAATGAAAAACTGTTTTTT
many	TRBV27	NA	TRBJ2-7	CASSRRDATYEQYF	TGTGCCAGCAGTCGCCGGGACGCTACCTACGAGCAGTACTTC
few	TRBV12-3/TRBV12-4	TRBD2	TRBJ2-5	CASRGGLAGVSGETQYF	TGTGCCAGCAGAGGGGGACTAGCGGGAGTTTCGGGAGAGACCCAGTACTTC
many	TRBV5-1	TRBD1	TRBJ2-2	CASSGDSNTGELFF	TGCGCCAGCAGCGGGGACAGTAACACCGGGGAGCTGTTTTTT
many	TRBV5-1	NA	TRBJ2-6	CASSLGAFGANVLTF	TGCGCCAGCAGCTTGGGGGCCTTTGGGGCCAACGTCCTGACTTTC
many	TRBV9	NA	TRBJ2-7	CASSVGVLGSYEQYF	TGTGCCAGCAGCGTAGGAGTTCTGGGCTCCTACGAGCAGTACTTC
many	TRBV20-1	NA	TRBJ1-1	CSARSGDTEAFF	TGCAGTGCTAGATCGGGGGACACTGAAGCTTTCTTT
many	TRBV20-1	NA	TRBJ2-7	CSARGPRGNEQYF	TGCAGTGCTAGGGGCCCCCGTGGAAACGAGCAGTACTTC
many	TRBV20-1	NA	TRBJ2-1	CSAIIPGGRDREQFF	TGCAGTGCTATTATCCCGGGTGGACGCGATCGGGAGCAGTTCTTC